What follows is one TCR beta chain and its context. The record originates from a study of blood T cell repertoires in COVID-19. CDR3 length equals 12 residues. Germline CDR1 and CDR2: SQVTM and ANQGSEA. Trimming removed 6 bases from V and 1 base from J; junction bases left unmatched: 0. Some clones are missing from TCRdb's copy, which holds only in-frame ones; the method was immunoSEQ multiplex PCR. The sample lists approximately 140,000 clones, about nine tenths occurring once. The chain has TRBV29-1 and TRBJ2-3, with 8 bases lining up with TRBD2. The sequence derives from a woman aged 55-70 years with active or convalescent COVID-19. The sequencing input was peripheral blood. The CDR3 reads CSVTSGTDTQYF. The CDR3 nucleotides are TGCAGCGTGACTAGCGGCACAGATACGCAGTATTTT.